These T cell receptor beta chains were read from a single sample in a study of CD8+CD57+ T cells in acquired aplastic anemia. MiXCR, applied by TCRdb to the reads, yields one record per CDR3 protein. The table lists over 150,000 distinct CDR3 sequences, about three fifths of them singletons. Source material: sorted CD4+, CD8+, or CD8+CD57+ T cells (not recorded which) from PBMCs. Receptors originate from a human donor with aplastic anemia. The CDR3 runs from the conserved cysteine through the conserved F or W. Fields, in order: CDR3 protein, J gene, V gene, D gene. The D gene is left open where the match is weak.

CSATPGLASTDTQYF	TRBJ2-3	TRBV20-1	TRBD2
CASSQVGGASEQFF	TRBJ2-1	TRBV14	TRBD2
CASSSHYEQYF	TRBJ2-7	TRBV6-5	.
CASRGTRTSGGNTGELFF	TRBJ2-2	TRBV6-5	TRBD2
CASRIGGSTEAFF	TRBJ1-1	TRBV27	.
CASSQERGREQFF	TRBJ2-1	TRBV4-1	TRBD1
CASSEGRRNLETQYF	TRBJ2-5	TRBV7-9	.
CASSFSIQGPGHGYTF	TRBJ1-2	TRBV7-8	.
CASSAGGYNEQFF	TRBJ2-1	TRBV2	TRBD2
CASSLYSSLYEQYF	TRBJ2-7	TRBV11-2	.
CSVDAAGLNTEAFF	TRBJ1-1	TRBV29-1	.
CSVVFGRDRGQNEQFF	TRBJ2-1	TRBV29-1	TRBD1
CASSPSETGTDTQYF	TRBJ2-3	TRBV18	TRBD1
CASSFRAGGGEQFF	TRBJ2-1	TRBV7-9	TRBD2
CASSPGAGGSPLHF	TRBJ1-6	TRBV12-3/TRBV12-4	TRBD1
CASSLVSDRDTYGYTF	TRBJ1-2	TRBV5-1	TRBD1
CSVVAQDEKLFF	TRBJ1-4	TRBV29-1	.
CASSIGGRAAKNIQYF	TRBJ2-4	TRBV19	TRBD2
CASSESAGSSYEQYF	TRBJ2-7	TRBV5-4	.
CASSPTRTVGYEQYF	TRBJ2-7	TRBV4-2	.
CASSLGIAGADTQYF	TRBJ2-3	TRBV5-1	TRBD2
CASSLGGGNNSPLHF	TRBJ1-6	TRBV27	.
CASSLKFRADTQYF	TRBJ2-3	TRBV7-8	.
CASSPRGAYEQYF	TRBJ2-7	TRBV27	.
CATSRGTAPDTQYF	TRBJ2-3	TRBV15	TRBD1
CASSPLPVGNQPQHF	.	TRBV9	.
CASSQDGRGYTF	TRBJ1-2	TRBV4-3	.
CSAAAQLGGLSVADTQYF	TRBJ2-3	TRBV20-1	.
CASSQDQDGGLNNEQFF	TRBJ2-1	TRBV4-2	.
CASSPGMGNQPQHF	TRBJ1-5	TRBV7-9	.
CATSREHVSTYEQYF	.	TRBV15	.
CASSFVAGVSYNEQFF	TRBJ2-1	TRBV7-9	TRBD2
CSASPSGYTF	TRBJ1-2	TRBV20-1	.
CASSQEGTTQGENNEQFF	TRBJ2-1	TRBV4-1	.
CASSQVDSQRETQYF	TRBJ2-5	TRBV14	.
CASSAPRLNEQFF	TRBJ2-1	TRBV9	.
CATSRVVVGTYEQYF	TRBJ2-7	TRBV15	.
CSVQLGLIDTQYF	TRBJ2-3	TRBV29-1	.